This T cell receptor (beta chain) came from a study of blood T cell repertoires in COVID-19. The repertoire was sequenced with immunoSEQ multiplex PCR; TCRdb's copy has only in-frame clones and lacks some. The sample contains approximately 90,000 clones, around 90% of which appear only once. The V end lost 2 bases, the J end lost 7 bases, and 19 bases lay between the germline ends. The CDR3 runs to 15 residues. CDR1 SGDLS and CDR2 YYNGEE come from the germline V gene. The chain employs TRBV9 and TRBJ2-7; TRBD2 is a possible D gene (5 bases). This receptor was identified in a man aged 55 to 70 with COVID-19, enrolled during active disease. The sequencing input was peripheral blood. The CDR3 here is CASSVSGSNPGEQYF. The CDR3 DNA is TGTGCCAGCAGCGTGAGTGGGAGCAACCCGGGTGAGCAGTACTTC. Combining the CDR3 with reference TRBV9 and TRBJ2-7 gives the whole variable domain DSGVTQTPKHLITATGQRVTLRCSPRSGDLSVYWYQQSLDQGLQFLIQYYNGEERAKGNILERFSAQQFPDLHSELNLSSLELGDSALYFCASSVSGSNPGEQYFGPGTRLTVT.